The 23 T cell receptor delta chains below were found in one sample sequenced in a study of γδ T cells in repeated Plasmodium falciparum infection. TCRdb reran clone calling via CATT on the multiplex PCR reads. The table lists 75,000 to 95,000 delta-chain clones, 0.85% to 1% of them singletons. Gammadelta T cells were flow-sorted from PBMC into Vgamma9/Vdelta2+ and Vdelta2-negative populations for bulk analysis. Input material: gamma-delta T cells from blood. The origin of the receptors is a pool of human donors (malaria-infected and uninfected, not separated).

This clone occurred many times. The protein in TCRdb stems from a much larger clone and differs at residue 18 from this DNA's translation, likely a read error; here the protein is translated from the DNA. The CDR3 spells CACEPPLGVFGNNTDKLTF. CDR3 nucleotides: TGTGCCTGTGAGCCTCCACTGGGGGTCTTCGGGAATAACACCGATAAACTCACCTTT. V is TRDV2 and J is TRDJ1, with 8 bases identical to TRDD3. CDR3 length: 19 amino acids. Germline V lookup: CDR1 GEAIGNYY, CDR2 EKD.

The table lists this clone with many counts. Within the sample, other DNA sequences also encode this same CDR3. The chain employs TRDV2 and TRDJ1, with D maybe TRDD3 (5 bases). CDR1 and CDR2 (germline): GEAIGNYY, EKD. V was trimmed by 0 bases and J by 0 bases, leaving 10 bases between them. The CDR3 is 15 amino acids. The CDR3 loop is CACDTGGAYTDKLIF. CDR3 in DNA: TGTGCCTGTGACACCGGTGGGGCGTACACCGATAAACTCATCTTT.

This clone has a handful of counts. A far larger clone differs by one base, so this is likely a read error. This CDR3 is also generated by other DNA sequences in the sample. The CDR3 protein is CACDTVEVQYTDKLIF. CDR3 coding DNA: TGTGCCTGTGACACCGTGGAGGTCCAGTATACCGATAAACTCATCTTT. The chain uses TRDV2 and TRDJ1; no definite D call. The J gene comes from matching the DNA to germline here; TCRdb lacks it. Germline CDR1 GEAIGNYY, CDR2 EKD. The CDR3 length is 16 residues. The V end lost 0 bases, the J end lost 2 bases, and 15 bases lay between the germline ends.

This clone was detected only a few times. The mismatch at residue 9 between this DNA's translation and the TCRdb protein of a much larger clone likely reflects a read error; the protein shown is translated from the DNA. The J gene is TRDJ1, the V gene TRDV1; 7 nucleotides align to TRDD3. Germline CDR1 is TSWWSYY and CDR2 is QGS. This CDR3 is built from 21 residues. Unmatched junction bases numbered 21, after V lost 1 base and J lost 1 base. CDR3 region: CALGEPTPTLGTRIGTDKLIF. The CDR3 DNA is TGTGCTCTTGGGGAACCCACTCCGACACTGGGGACGCGAATTGGCACCGATAAACTCATCTTT.

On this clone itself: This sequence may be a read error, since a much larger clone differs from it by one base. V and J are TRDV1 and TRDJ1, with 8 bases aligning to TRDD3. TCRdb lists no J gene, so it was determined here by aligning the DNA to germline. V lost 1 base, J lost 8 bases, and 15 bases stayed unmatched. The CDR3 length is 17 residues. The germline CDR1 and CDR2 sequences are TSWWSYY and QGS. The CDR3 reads CALGERPLVLGEEKLIF. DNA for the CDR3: TGTGCTCTTGGGGAACGCCCCTTGGTGCTGGGGGAGGAGAAACTCATCTTT.

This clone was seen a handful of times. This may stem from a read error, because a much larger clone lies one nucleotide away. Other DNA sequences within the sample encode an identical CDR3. The CDR3 is CALGESHLPTRTGGYDFPPSDKLIF. The CDR3 DNA reads TGCGCTCTTGGGGAATCTCACCTTCCTACCCGTACTGGGGGATACGACTTCCCCCCGTCCGATAAACTCATCTTT. V and J are TRDV1 and TRDJ1, with TRDD3 matching over 13 bases. CDR3 length equals 25 residues. Germline CDR1 is TSWWSYY and CDR2 is QGS.

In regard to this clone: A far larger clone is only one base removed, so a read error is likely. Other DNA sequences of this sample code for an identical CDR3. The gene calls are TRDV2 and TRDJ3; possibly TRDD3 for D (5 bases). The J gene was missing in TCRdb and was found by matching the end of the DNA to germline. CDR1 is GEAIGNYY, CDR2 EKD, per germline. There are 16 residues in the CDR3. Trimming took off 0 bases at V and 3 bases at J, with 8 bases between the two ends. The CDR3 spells CACDTGGYWDTRQMFF. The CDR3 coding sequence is TGTGCCTGTGACACCGGGGGGTACTGGGACACCCGACAGATGTTTTTC.

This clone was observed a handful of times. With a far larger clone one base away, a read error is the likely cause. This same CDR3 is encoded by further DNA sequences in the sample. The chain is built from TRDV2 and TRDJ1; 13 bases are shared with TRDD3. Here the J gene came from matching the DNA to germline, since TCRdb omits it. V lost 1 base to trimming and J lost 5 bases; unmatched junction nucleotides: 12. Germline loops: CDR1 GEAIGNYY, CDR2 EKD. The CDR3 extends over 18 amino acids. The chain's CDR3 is CACDTLLGDTRRGDKLIF. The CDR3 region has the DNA TGTGCCTGTGACACTTTACTGGGGGATACGCGACGTGGGGATAAACTCATCTTT.

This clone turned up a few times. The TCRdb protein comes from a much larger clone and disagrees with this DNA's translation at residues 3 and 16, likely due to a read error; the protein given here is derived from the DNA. CDR3 nucleotide sequence: TGTGCCCGCGACCGGATGGGGGGATCTCCGGGCACCGATAAACTCACCTTT. This translates into CARDRMGGSPGTDKLTF. The J gene was not called, though the V gene is TRDV2; the tabulated D call, TRDD3, remains unverified against the DNA. CDR1 and CDR2 (germline): GEAIGNYY, EKD. The CDR3 has 17 residues.

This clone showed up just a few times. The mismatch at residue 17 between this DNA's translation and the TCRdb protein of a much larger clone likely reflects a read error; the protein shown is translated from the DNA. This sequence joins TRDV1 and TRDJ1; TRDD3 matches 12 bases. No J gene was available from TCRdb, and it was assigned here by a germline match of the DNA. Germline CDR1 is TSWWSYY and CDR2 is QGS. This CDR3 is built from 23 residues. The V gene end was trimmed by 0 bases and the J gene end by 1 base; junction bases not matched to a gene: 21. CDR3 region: CALGELRHSFPYWGILRTDKLIF. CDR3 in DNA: TGTGCTCTTGGGGAACTGCGGCATTCCTTTCCTTACTGGGGGATACTTCGCACCGATAAACTCATCTTT.

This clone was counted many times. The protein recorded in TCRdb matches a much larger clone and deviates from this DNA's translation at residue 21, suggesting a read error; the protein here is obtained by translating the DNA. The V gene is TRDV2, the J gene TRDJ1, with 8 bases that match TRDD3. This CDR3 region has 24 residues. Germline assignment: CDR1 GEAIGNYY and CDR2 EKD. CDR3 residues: CACDTVGPTPPSGGPPSYTDELIF. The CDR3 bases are TGTGCCTGTGACACCGTCGGTCCTACACCACCATCTGGGGGACCCCCCTCGTACACCGATGAACTCATCTTT.

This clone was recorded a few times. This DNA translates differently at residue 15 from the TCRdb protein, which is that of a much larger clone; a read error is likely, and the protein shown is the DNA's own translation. CDR3 sequence: CACDSRNPRRTDKLTF. The CDR3 nucleotides read TGTGCCTGTGACTCGCGTAACCCTAGGAGAACCGATAAACTCACCTTT. The J gene was not called, though the V gene is TRDV2. CDR1 GEAIGNYY and CDR2 EKD come from the germline V gene. This CDR3 region has 16 residues.

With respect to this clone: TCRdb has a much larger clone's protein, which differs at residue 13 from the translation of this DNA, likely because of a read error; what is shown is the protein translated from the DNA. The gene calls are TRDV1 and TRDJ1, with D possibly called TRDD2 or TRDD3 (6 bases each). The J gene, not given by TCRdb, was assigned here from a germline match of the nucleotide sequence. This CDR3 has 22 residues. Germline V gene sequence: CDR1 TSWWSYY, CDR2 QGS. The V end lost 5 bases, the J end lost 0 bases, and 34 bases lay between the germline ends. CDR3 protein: CALGKGRFLAGGGTGYTDKLIF. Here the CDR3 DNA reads TGTGCTCTTGGGAAAGGGCGGTTCCTAGCGGGTGGGGGTACCGGGTACACCGATAAACTCATCTTT.

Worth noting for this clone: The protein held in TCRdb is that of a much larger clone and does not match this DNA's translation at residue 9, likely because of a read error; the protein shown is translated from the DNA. CDR3 protein: CACDTTYWKKLIF. CDR3 bases: TGTGCCTGTGACACTACGTACTGGAAGAAACTCATCTTT. V gene TRDV2 combines with J gene TRDJ1, with a tentative D call TRDD3 (5 bases). The ends were cut back, 1 base at V and 8 bases at J, with 13 bases in the middle. Germline V gives CDR1 GEAIGNYY, CDR2 EKD. The CDR3 is 13 residues long.

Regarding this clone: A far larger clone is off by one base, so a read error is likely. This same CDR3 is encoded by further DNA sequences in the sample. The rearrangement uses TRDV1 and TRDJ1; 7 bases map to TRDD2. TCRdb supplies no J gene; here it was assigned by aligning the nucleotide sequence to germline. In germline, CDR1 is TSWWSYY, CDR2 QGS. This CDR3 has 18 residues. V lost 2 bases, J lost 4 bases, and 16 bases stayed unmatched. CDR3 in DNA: TGTGCTCTTGGGGAAAGGTTTCCTACGACCGGGTCTCGCGATAAACTCATCTTT. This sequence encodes CALGERFPTTGSRDKLIF.

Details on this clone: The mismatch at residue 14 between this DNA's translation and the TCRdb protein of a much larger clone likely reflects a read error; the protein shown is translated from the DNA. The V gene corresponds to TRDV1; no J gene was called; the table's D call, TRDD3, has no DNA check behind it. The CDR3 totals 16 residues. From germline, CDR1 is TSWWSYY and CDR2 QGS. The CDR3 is CALGELPPPYTDKPIF. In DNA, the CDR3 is TGTGCTCTTGGGGAACTGCCCCCACCGTACACCGATAAACCCATCTTT.

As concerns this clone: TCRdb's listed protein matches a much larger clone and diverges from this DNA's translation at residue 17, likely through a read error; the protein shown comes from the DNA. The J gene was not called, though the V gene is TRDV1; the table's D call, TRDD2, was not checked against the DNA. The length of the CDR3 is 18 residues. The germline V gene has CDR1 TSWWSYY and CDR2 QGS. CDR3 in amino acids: CALAVGLPTPLPLEQLTF. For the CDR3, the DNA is TGTGCTCTTGCCGTCGGGCTTCCTACTCCCCTACCCCTAGAACAACTCACCTTT.

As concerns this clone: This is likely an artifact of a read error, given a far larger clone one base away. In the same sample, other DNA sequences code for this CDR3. The DNA of the CDR3 is TGTGCTCTTGGGGAACTCCAACTGGGGGATATCCTGACAGCACAACTCTTCTTT. This sequence encodes CALGELQLGDILTAQLFF. The chain carries TRDV1 and TRDJ2; 11 bases align to TRDD3. TCRdb offers no J gene call, so here the DNA was matched to germline to obtain one. The J segment lost 3 bases and the V segment lost 0 bases, leaving 6 bases of the junction unmatched. CDR1 and CDR2 (germline): TSWWSYY, QGS. This CDR3 region has 18 residues.

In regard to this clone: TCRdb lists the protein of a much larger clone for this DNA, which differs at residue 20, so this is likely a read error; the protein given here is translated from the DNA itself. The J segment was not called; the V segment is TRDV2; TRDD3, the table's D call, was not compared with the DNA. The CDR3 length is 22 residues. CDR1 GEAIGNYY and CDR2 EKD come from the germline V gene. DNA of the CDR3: TGTGCCTGTGACAGAGAGTTTGGTGGGGGATACCCAAGCTCCTGGGACACCCGACAGACGTTTTTC. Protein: CACDREFGGGYPSSWDTRQTFF.

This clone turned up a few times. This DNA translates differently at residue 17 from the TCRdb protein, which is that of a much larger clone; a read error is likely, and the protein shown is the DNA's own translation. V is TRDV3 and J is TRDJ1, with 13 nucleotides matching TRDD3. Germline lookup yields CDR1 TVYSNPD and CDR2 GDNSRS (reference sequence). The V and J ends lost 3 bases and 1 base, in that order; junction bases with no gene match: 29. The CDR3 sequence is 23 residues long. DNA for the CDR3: TGTGCCTTCCCCACCGGGTTCCCGAGGCCCCACTGGGGGATACGCTCGTGCACCGATAAACTCATCTTT. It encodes CAFPTGFPRPHWGIRSCTDKLIF.

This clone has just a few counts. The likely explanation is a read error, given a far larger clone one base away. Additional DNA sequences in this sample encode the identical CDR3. Here the CDR3 reads CACDTVGTGGSLPDKLIF. The DNA of the CDR3 is TGTGCTTGTGACACCGTCGGTACTGGGGGATCCCTCCCCGATAAACTCATCTTT. This chain connects TRDV2 to TRDJ1, with 10 bases matching TRDD3. Because TCRdb records no J gene, it was assigned here through a match of the DNA to germline. The CDR3 is 18 amino acids. The germline V gene encodes CDR1 GEAIGNYY and CDR2 EKD.

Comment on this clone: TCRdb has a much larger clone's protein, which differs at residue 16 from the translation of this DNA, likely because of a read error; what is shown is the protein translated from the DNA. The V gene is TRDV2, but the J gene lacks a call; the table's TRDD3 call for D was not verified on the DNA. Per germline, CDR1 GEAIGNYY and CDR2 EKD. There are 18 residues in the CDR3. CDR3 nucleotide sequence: TGTGCCTGTGACAGTTTGCTGGGGGATACCCCGTACACCGATAAACACATCTTT. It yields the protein CACDSLLGDTPYTDKHIF.

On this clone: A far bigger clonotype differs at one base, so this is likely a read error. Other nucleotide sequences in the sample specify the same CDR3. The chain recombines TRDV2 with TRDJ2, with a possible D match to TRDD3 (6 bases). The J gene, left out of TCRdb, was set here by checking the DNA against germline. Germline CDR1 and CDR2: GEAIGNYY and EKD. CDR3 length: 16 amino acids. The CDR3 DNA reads TGTGCCTGCGACACTTGGGATAGGCGGTTGACAGCACAACTCTTCTTT. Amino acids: CACDTWDRRLTAQLFF.